This T cell receptor beta chain was found in a study of blood T cell repertoires in COVID-19. Whole-study context: Samples came from the United States, Italy and Spain, spanning acute and convalescent COVID-19. The analysed material was cDNA or gDNA that came from T cells, B-cell-depleted T cells, or PBMCs.

CDR3 length equals 19 residues. Germline CDR1 and CDR2: LGHDT and YNNKEL (reference sequence). The J segment lost 4 bases and the V segment lost 1 base, leaving 18 bases of the junction unmatched. Authors' data handling: Estimates of nucleated cell counts were drawn from the amplification of reference gene primers. Assay used: immunoSEQ multiplex PCR; TCRdb lists only in-frame clones, some missing. V, J and clone size were drawn from that table, and D and trimming were deduced from the DNA. The sample has about 97,000 clones, around 92% seen once. This TCR derives from a man aged 18 to 30 with acute or convalescent COVID-19. This sequence joins TRBV3-1 (or the pseudogene TRBV3-2) and TRBJ2-5; 7 positions match TRBD2. The sample consisted of peripheral blood. CDR3 residues: CASSQVTVWREGSLETQYF. In nucleotides, the CDR3 is TGTGCCAGCAGCCAAGTGACGGTGTGGAGGGAGGGGTCTTTAGAGACCCAGTACTTC.